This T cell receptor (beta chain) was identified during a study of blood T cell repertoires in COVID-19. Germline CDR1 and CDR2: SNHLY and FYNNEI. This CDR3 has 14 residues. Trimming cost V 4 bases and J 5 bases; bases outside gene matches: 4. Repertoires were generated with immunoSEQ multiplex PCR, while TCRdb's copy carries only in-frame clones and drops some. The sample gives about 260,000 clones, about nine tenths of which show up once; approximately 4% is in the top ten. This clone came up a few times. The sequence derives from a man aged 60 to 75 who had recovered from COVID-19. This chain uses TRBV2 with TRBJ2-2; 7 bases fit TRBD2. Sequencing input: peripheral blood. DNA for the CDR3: TGTGCCAGCAGTGTAGAACTAGCGACCGGGGAGCTGTTTTTT. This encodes CASSVELATGELFF.